The clone carrying this T cell receptor beta chain occurred a few times. Each CDR3 protein gets one entry after TCRdb re-called the 5' RACE reads with MiXCR. The table shows 1,800,000 or so distinct CDR3 sequences, with around 29% occurring only once. The germline V gene has CDR1 MNHEY and CDR2 SVGEGT. V shed 6 bases, J shed 10 bases, and the junction held 17 bases outside the gene matches. CDR3 size: 16 residues. The entry originates in a study of identical twins. The TCR was taken from a newborn girl in good health. The sequenced sample was cord blood. The chain joins TRBV6-2 or TRBV6-3 to TRBJ1-5, with 8 nucleotides matching TRBD1. The CDR3 nucleotides are TGTGCCAGCAGCATTACCGGACAGGGCAGTCGGGTACCCCAGCATTTT. Its translation: CASSITGQGSRVPQHF.